This TCR beta chain appears in the sequencing data of a study of siplizumab effects on memory and regulatory T cells. Study conclusions and caveats: No functional test confirmed suppression by proliferating siplizumab-culture Tregs. Alloreactive sequences traceable to unstimulated CD4+ memory cells were significantly reduced by siplizumab.

Repertoires were generated with immunoSEQ multiplex PCR, while TCRdb's copy carries only in-frame clones and drops some. The top ten clones hold 0.32% of a sample with under 130,000 clones, about 92% of them seen once. Notes on this clone: Its antigen remains unknown.

The germline V and J ends were trimmed by 11 bases and 1 base, with 14 bases remaining between them. CDR1 MDHEN and CDR2 SYDVKM come from the germline V gene. The CDR3 has 13 residues. The chain joins TRBV28 to TRBJ1-1; a weak D match, TRBD1 (5 bases). This TCR was sampled from a human donor in good health. The sequencing sample was made of CD4+ T cells sorted from blood. The CDR3 protein is CAGGREGNTEAFF. The CDR3 DNA is TGTGCCGGGGGGAGGGAAGGGAACACTGAAGCTTTCTTT.